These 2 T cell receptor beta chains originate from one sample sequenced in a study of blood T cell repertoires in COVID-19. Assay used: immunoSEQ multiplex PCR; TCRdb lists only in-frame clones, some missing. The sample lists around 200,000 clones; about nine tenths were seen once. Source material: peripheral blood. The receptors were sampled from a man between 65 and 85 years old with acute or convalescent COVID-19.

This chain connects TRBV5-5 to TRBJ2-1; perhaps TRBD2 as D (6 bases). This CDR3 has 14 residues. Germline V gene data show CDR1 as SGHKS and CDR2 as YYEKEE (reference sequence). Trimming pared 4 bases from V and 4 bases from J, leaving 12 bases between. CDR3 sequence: CASSIAGFYNEQFF. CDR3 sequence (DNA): TGTGCCAGCAGCATTGCGGGGTTTTACAATGAGCAGTTCTTC.

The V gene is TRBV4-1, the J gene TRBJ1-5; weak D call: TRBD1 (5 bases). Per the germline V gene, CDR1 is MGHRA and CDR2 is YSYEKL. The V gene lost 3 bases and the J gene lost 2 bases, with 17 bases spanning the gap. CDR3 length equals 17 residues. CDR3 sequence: CASSHPFGGRGNQPQHF. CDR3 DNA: TGCGCCAGCAGCCATCCCTTCGGGGGTCGGGGCAATCAGCCCCAGCATTTT.